The 18 T cell receptor beta chains below were found in one sample sequenced in a study of T cell changes during pregnancy in multiple sclerosis. The repertoire was sequenced with immunoSEQ multiplex PCR; TCRdb's copy has only in-frame clones and lacks some. The sample contains over 65,000 clones, around 93% of which appear only once. Material: peripheral blood, obtained in the first trimester of pregnancy. Every receptor here comes from a female donor in good health, enrolled as a control in a pregnancy study.

This chain connects TRBV18 to TRBJ1-1; 9 bases match TRBD1. J was trimmed by 4 bases and V by 2 bases; bases with no gene match: 5. The germline V gene encodes CDR1 KGHSH and CDR2 LQKENI. The CDR3 is 15 amino acids. The CDR3 sequence is CASSPLGQGGTEAFF. The CDR3 coding sequence is TGTGCCAGCTCACCATTGGGACAGGGAGGCACTGAAGCTTTCTTT.

The V and J genes are TRBV29-1 and TRBJ1-4, with D possibly being TRBD1 (6 bases). V lost 5 bases and J lost 0, with 16 bases in between. The CDR3 consists of 16 residues. Per the germline V gene, CDR1 is SQVTM and CDR2 is ANQGSEA. The CDR3 bases are TGCAGCGTTCCTGGAACAGGGTTTGCAACTAATGAAAAACTGTTTTTT. Amino acids: CSVPGTGFATNEKLFF.

The CDR3 DNA is TGTGCCTGGAGTGGTGGCCGAACGAACACCGGGGAGCTGTTTTTT. It specifies CAWSGGRTNTGELFF. The chain recombines TRBV30 with TRBJ2-2; D is undetermined. V lost 1 base to trimming and J lost 0 bases, with 9 bases between them. Germline V CDR1 and CDR2: GTSNPN, SVGIG (reference sequence). This CDR3 comprises 15 residues.

The gene calls are TRBV4-3 and TRBJ2-5; 9 bases agree with TRBD2. From germline, CDR1 is LGHNA and CDR2 YSLEER. This CDR3 has 15 residues. The ends lost 4 bases at V and 5 bases at J; junction bases unmatched: 8. The CDR3 DNA reads as TGCGCCAGCAGCCTTGGGACTAGCTTCAAGGAGACCCAGTACTTC. It specifies CASSLGTSFKETQYF.

The CDR3: CASSPAGRLNTEAFF. The CDR3, as DNA: TGTGCCAGCAGCCCGGCGGGGCGGCTGAACACTGAAGCTTTCTTT. This sequence joins TRBV9 and TRBJ1-1; D may be TRBD1 (5 bases). Trimming took off 4 bases at V and 0 bases at J, with 13 bases between the two ends. Germline CDR1 SGDLS, CDR2 YYNGEE. The CDR3 has 15 amino acids.

J is TRBJ1-2 and V is TRBV25-1; D possibly corresponds to TRBD1 (5 bases). V lost 8 bases to trimming and J lost 7 bases, with 11 bases between them. CDR1 and CDR2 (germline): MGHDK, SYGVNS. The CDR3 covers 11 residues. CDR3 sequence (DNA): TGTGCCAGCCTTACGGGGGGTGGCTACACCTTC. It specifies CASLTGGGYTF.

The chain is built from TRBV18 and TRBJ1-2, with D possibly matching TRBD1 (6 bases). The CDR3 loop spans 14 amino acids. CDR1 is KGHSH, CDR2 LQKENI, per germline. With 6 bases removed from V and 7 bases from J, the gap between germline ends came to 18 bases. The CDR3 reads CASSFEDSLVGYTF. DNA of the CDR3: TGTGCCAGCTCGTTTGAGGACAGTCTGGTTGGCTACACCTTC.

This chain uses TRBV9 with TRBJ1-2; TRBD1 matches 10 bases. The CDR3 totals 15 residues. Germline V gene sequence: CDR1 SGDLS, CDR2 YYNGEE. The trim removed 3 bases at V and 4 bases at J, leaving 6 bases unmatched. In nucleotides, the CDR3 is TGTGCCAGCAGCGCCAGGACAGGGGGGACCTATGGCTACACCTTC. Residues: CASSARTGGTYGYTF.

The chain employs TRBV7-9 and TRBJ2-7, with TRBD2 matching 9 bases. Germline lookup yields CDR1 SEHNR and CDR2 FQNEAQ (reference sequence). This CDR3 has 16 residues. Trimming removed 5 bases from V and 0 bases from J; junction bases left unmatched: 8. The CDR3 region is CASSLVVAGDSYEQYF. The CDR3 DNA is TGTGCCAGCAGCCTCGTGGTAGCGGGGGACTCCTACGAGCAGTACTTC. Full variable domain (remainder filled in from reference TRBV7-9 and TRBJ2-7): DTGVSQNPRHKITKRGQNVTFRCDPISEHNRLYWYRQTLGQGPEFLTYFQNEAQLEKSRLLSDRFSAERPKGSFSTLEIQRTEQGDSAMYLCASSLVVAGDSYEQYFGPGTRLTVT.

The chain recombines TRBV7-6 with TRBJ2-2, with 8 bases that match TRBD1. Germline V lookup: CDR1 SGHVS, CDR2 FNYEAQ. J was trimmed by 1 base and V by 4 bases; bases with no gene match: 8. The CDR3 spans 17 residues. The CDR3: CASSSFGQGGNTGELFF. The CDR3 coding sequence is TGTGCCAGCAGCTCATTCGGACAGGGAGGGAACACCGGGGAGCTGTTTTTT.

The chain's CDR3 is CASSQELGAGGSDQTQYF. The CDR3 nucleotides are TGCGCCAGCAGCCAAGAATTAGGGGCAGGGGGATCCGACCAGACCCAGTACTTC. The chain couples TRBV4-3 to TRBJ2-5, with 7 bases that match TRBD1. The CDR3 totals 18 residues. Trimming at V came to 0 bases and at J to 6 bases, leaving 16 bases not matched to a gene. Germline CDR1 reads LGHNA; CDR2 reads YSLEER.

The V call is TRBV10-3, the J call TRBJ2-1, with TRBD2 matching 12 bases. This CDR3 comprises 16 residues. Germline trimming cut 3 bases from V and 8 bases from J; bases unmatched to any gene: 8. CDR1 and CDR2 (germline): ENHRY, SYGVKD. The CDR3 sequence is CAISDVTSGGGDEQFF. CDR3 coding DNA: TGTGCCATCAGTGATGTGACTAGCGGGGGCGGCGATGAGCAGTTCTTC.

The chain is built from TRBV4-1 and TRBJ2-3; possibly TRBD1 for D (5 bases). CDR3 length: 15 residues. V lost 5 bases and J 4 bases, leaving 16 bases between the germline ends. Germline V gene sequence: CDR1 MGHRA, CDR2 YSYEKL. The CDR3 coding sequence is TGCGCCAGCAGCTTGGGGCCGAAAGGCGCAGATACGCAGTATTTT. This translates into CASSLGPKGADTQYF.

J is TRBJ1-5 and V is TRBV5-8; D is ambiguous. V was cut by 0 bases and J by 0 bases, with 7 bases left in between. The length of the CDR3 is 15 residues. CDR1 is SGHTS and CDR2 is YDEGEE in the germline V gene. The CDR3 bases are TGTGCCAGCAGCTTGGGCGGGGATAGCAATCAGCCCCAGCATTTT. Its translation: CASSLGGDSNQPQHF.

This chain uses TRBV7-9 with TRBJ1-1, with D possibly TRBD1 on 5 matching bases. The V gene lost 6 bases and the J gene lost 11 bases, with 13 bases spanning the gap. This CDR3 contains 11 residues. Germline loops: CDR1 SEHNR, CDR2 FQNEAQ (reference sequence). The CDR3 nucleotides read TGTGCCAGCAGGGGACTGTCCGTCGCTTTCTTT. Translating it yields CASRGLSVAFF.

This clone appeared a single time. The chain employs TRBV6-5 and TRBJ1-1; possible D gene TRBD1, 6 bases. This CDR3 has 15 residues. In germline, CDR1 is MNHEY, CDR2 SVGAGI. The V gene lost 0 bases and the J gene lost 2 bases, with 10 bases spanning the gap. In DNA form, the CDR3 reads TGTGCCAGCAGTTACTCTACAGGGAGTAACACTGAAGCTTTCTTT. Translated, it gives CASSYSTGSNTEAFF.

The chain couples TRBV20-1 to TRBJ2-5; no clear D gene. Between the trimmed V and J ends, which lost 1 base and 5 bases, there was a span of 2 bases. This CDR3 has 10 residues. Germline V gives CDR1 DFQATT, CDR2 SNEGSKA (reference sequence). The CDR3, as DNA: TGCAGTGCTAGAGCGGAGACCCAGTACTTC. Translating gives CSARAETQYF.

The chain couples TRBV27 to TRBJ2-7; D perhaps matches TRBD1 (7 bases). This CDR3 contains 12 residues. Trimming shortened V by 5 bases and J by 9 bases, and 14 bases separated the two germline ends. Germline V gene sequence: CDR1 MNHEY, CDR2 SMNVEV (reference sequence). Here the CDR3 reads CASSMQGEAQYF. Written as DNA, the CDR3 is TGTGCCAGCAGTATGCAGGGGGAGGCGCAGTACTTC.